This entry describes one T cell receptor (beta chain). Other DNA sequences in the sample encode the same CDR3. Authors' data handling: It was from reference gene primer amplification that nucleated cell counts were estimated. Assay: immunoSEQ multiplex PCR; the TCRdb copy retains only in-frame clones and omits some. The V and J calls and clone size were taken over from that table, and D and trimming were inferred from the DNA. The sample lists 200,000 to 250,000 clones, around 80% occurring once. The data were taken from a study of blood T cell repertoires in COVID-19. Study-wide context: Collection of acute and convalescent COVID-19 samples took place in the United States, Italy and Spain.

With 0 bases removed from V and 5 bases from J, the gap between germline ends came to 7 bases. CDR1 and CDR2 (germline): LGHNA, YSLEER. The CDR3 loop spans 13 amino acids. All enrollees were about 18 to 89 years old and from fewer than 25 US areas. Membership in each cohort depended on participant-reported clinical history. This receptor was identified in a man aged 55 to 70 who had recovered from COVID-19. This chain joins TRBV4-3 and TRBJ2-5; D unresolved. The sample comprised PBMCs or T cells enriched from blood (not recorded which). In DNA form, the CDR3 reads TGCGCCAGCAGCCAAGACTTACGGGAGACCCAGTACTTC. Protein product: CASSQDLRETQYF.